The 29 T cell receptor beta chains presented below share a single source sample, sequenced in a study of T cells in Graves' hyperthyroidism and ophthalmopathy (dated by TCRdb to between 2018 and 2021). Libraries were prepared through multiplex PCR. TCRdb shows the sequencer as Illumina HiSeq 2000. The TCR beta CDR3 regions were amplified from RNA transcripts. A first-round RT-PCR of the TCR CDR3 used the HTBI primer set with the Qiagen OneStep RT-PCR kit. TCRdb reran the public reads through fastp at Q25 and MiXCR, keeping productive beta chains. Each CDR3 protein gets just one entry, which takes the most common genes and DNA from the rows behind it. The sample data list 500,000 to 750,000 distinct CDR3 sequences, and 11% to 15% of these were observed just once. The biggest ten clones account for around 7% of the sample. The specimen was blood. Source of these receptors: a woman under 30 with Graves' ophthalmopathy.

This clonotype was seen repeatedly, ten times or more. This chain connects TRBV6-1 to TRBJ2-7; 13 nucleotides match TRBD2. Trimming cost V 6 bases and J 5 bases; bases outside gene matches: 4. CDR3 size: 14 residues. The germline V gene has CDR1 MNHNS and CDR2 SASEGT. Here the CDR3 reads CASRLAGGPNEQYF. The CDR3 DNA reads TGTGCCAGCAGACTAGCGGGAGGGCCAAACGAGCAGTACTTC.

This clonotype was detected ten times or more. The chain links TRBV20-1 to TRBJ2-1, with TRBD2 matching over 9 bases. Germline CDR1 is DFQATT and CDR2 is SNEGSKA (reference sequence). With 2 bases clipped from V and 7 bases from J, the junction kept 9 bases outside the gene matches. This CDR3 contains 15 residues. The CDR3 region is CSARPTSGPENEQFF. CDR3 nucleotides: TGCAGTGCTAGACCAACTAGCGGGCCCGAAAATGAGCAGTTCTTC.

To note about this clonotype: A much larger clonotype is one base distant, so this may be a read error. The chain couples TRBV6-1 to TRBJ2-1, with D possibly matching TRBD2 (6 bases). Germline-derived CDR1 and CDR2 are MNHNS and SASEGT. The CDR3 totals 17 residues. The CDR3 DNA reads TGTGCCAGCGGTGAAATCAGACTAGGTGCGACACACAATGAGCAGTTCTTC. Residues: CASGEIRLGATHNEQFF.

This clonotype was found many times. The chain combines TRBV11-3 with TRBJ2-7, with a weak D call TRBD1 (6 bases). The length of the CDR3 is 15 residues. Trimming pared 6 bases from V and 1 base from J, leaving 16 bases between. Per germline, CDR1 SGHNT and CDR2 YENEEA. The CDR3 here is CASRKYQQGSYEQYF. In nucleotides, the CDR3 is TGTGCCAGCAGAAAGTACCAACAGGGATCCTACGAGCAGTACTTC.

This clonotype was recorded at least ten times. This sequence joins TRBV28 and TRBJ2-7; 7 nucleotides match TRBD2. V dropped 4 bases and J dropped 4; count of bases not matched to a gene: 13. CDR1 and CDR2 from the germline V gene are MDHEN and SYDVKM. The CDR3 consists of 16 residues. CDR3 region: CASSYKRKLAKYEQYF. CDR3 DNA: TGTGCCAGCAGTTATAAGAGAAAACTAGCGAAGTACGAGCAGTACTTC.

A few counts support this clonotype. The V gene is TRBV4-2, the J gene TRBJ1-1; D perhaps matches TRBD1 (5 bases). Germline CDR1 and CDR2: LGHNA and YNFKEQ. This CDR3 spans 16 amino acids. Trimming cost V 1 base and J 1 base, with 13 bases left between them. CDR3 in amino acids: CASSQGGWGPNTEAFF. The CDR3 coding sequence is TGTGCCAGCAGCCAAGGGGGCTGGGGCCCGAACACTGAAGCTTTCTTT.

This chain uses TRBV29-1 with TRBJ1-2; 8 bases are a match to TRBD1. J was trimmed by 0 bases and V by 7 bases; bases with no gene match: 10. This CDR3 spans 15 amino acids. CDR1 and CDR2 from the germline V gene are SQVTM and ANQGSEA. The CDR3 protein is CSAQQGARANYGYTF. The DNA for the CDR3 is TGCAGCGCTCAGCAGGGGGCGAGGGCTAACTATGGCTACACCTTC. Drawing the rest from reference TRBV29-1 and TRBJ1-2, the complete variable domain is SAVISQKPSRDICQRGTSLTIQCQVDSQVTMMFWYRQQPGQSLTLIATANQGSEATYESGFVIDKFPISRPNLTFSTLTVSNMSPEDSSIYLCSAQQGARANYGYTFGSGTRLTVV.

This clonotype was detected ten times or more. The J gene is TRBJ2-1, the V gene TRBV20-1, with 10 positions matching TRBD2. With V trimmed by 6 bases and J by 5 bases, 7 bases remained unmatched. CDR1 DFQATT and CDR2 SNEGSKA come from the germline V gene (reference sequence). CDR3 length: 14 amino acids. The CDR3 sequence is CSALAGVSNNEQFF. The CDR3 nucleotides read TGCAGTGCCCTAGCGGGAGTCAGTAACAATGAGCAGTTCTTC.

This clonotype was seen a handful of times. The V gene is TRBV9, the J gene TRBJ2-5; 10 bases are shared with TRBD2. The germline gives CDR1 SGDLS, CDR2 YYNGEE. This CDR3 has 19 residues. The junction had 12 bases not matched to a gene; V was cut back by 0 bases and J by 1 base. This CDR3 is CASSVGGLSGLATQETQYF. The CDR3 nucleotides read TGTGCCAGCAGCGTAGGCGGTTTGTCGGGACTAGCGACCCAAGAGACCCAGTACTTC.

This clonotype was observed many times. The chain uses TRBV6-1 and TRBJ2-1, with a possible D match to TRBD2 (6 bases). Trimming left V 2 bases short and J 8 bases short, with 16 bases between. The germline V gene encodes CDR1 MNHNS and CDR2 SASEGT. The length of the CDR3 is 15 residues. DNA for the CDR3: TGTGCCAGCAGTGAAATTCATCGGGGGACTCATGAGCAGTTCTTC. Encoded protein: CASSEIHRGTHEQFF.

This clonotype has at least ten counts. V is TRBV3-1 and J is TRBJ2-6; the D is unclear. CDR1 LGHDT and CDR2 YNNKEL come from the germline V gene (reference sequence). The CDR3 consists of 15 residues. Trimming shortened V by 1 base and J by 4 bases, and 8 bases separated the two germline ends. The DNA of the CDR3 is TGTGCCAGCAGCCAAGTCGGAGTCGGGGCCAACGTCCTGACTTTC. This codes for CASSQVGVGANVLTF. The whole variable domain, remainder taken from reference TRBV3-1 and TRBJ2-6, is DTAVSQTPKYLVTQMGNDKSIKCEQNLGHDTMYWYKQDSKKFLKIMFSYNNKELIINETVPNRFSPKSPDKAHLNLHINSLELGDSAVYFCASSQVGVGANVLTFGAGSRLTVL.

The sample holds a few counts of this clonotype. The V and J genes are TRBV19 and TRBJ2-3; 7 bases line up with TRBD1. The germline V gene has CDR1 LNHDA and CDR2 SQIVND (reference sequence). V shed 3 bases and J 2 bases; nucleotides not matched to a gene: 11. CDR3 length: 17 residues. CDR3 sequence reads: CASSIPTHRGNTDTQYF. The CDR3 nucleotides are TGTGCCAGTAGTATCCCCACCCACAGGGGTAACACAGATACGCAGTATTTT.

This clonotype has at least ten counts. The V gene is TRBV5-5, the J gene TRBJ2-1; no firm D call. This CDR3 has 14 amino acids. The germline CDR1 and CDR2 sequences are SGHKS and YYEKEE (reference sequence). Trimming stripped 3 bases from V and 8 bases from J, with 15 bases between. CDR3 loop: CASSSVGRSDEQFF. Written as DNA, the CDR3 is TGTGCCAGCAGCTCCGTCGGTAGATCGGATGAGCAGTTCTTC.

The sample holds many counts of this clonotype. CDR3 region: CSVSGTSVYNEQFF. The CDR3 DNA reads as TGCAGCGTCTCCGGGACTAGCGTCTACAATGAGCAGTTCTTC. V usage is TRBV29-1 and J usage is TRBJ2-1; TRBD2 agrees at 10 bases. In germline, CDR1 is SQVTM, CDR2 ANQGSEA. The CDR3 covers 14 residues. Unmatched junction bases numbered 5, after V lost 6 bases and J lost 3 bases.

On this clonotype itself: A much bigger clone sits one base away, suggesting this may be a read error. This sequence joins TRBV30 and TRBJ2-2; D remains unclear. The length of the CDR3 is 15 residues. CDR1 is GTSNPN, CDR2 SVGIG, per germline (reference sequence). This CDR3 is CAWSVGPLHTRELFF. Written as DNA, the CDR3 is TGTGCCTGGAGTGTTGGACCACTTCACACCAGGGAGCTGTTTTTT.

This clonotype was counted ten times or more. The chain uses TRBV24-1 and TRBJ2-3; 9 bases map to TRBD1. Germline-derived CDR1 and CDR2 are KGHDR and SFDVKD. The length of the CDR3 is 17 residues. The trim removed 0 bases at V and 0 bases at J, leaving 3 bases unmatched. CDR3: CATSDLGTGLSTDTQYF. The DNA for the CDR3 is TGTGCCACCAGTGATTTGGGGACAGGGCTAAGCACAGATACGCAGTATTTT.

V gene TRBV4-3 combines with J gene TRBJ2-2; no clear D. This CDR3 has 15 residues. CDR1 is LGHNA and CDR2 is YSLEER in the germline V gene. Deletions cut 0 bases from V and 5 bases from J, with 10 bases between. CDR3 loop: CASSQDDGRTGELFF. The CDR3 bases are TGCGCCAGCAGCCAAGATGACGGCCGTACCGGGGAGCTGTTTTTT.

This clonotype was found many times. The chain carries TRBV20-1 and TRBJ2-5, with 10 bases that match TRBD2. Looked up from germline, CDR1 is DFQATT and CDR2 is SNEGSKA (reference sequence). The V gene end was trimmed by 4 bases and the J gene end by 5 bases; junction bases not matched to a gene: 7. This CDR3 region has 14 residues. Here the CDR3 reads CSAMVAGGGETQYF. In DNA form, the CDR3 reads TGCAGTGCTATGGTAGCGGGAGGAGGCGAGACCCAGTACTTC.

The rearrangement uses TRBV18 and TRBJ2-6; possible D gene TRBD1, 5 bases. The CDR3 consists of 17 residues. V was shortened by 0 bases and J by 3 bases, with 12 bases between the two germline ends. Per the germline V gene, CDR1 is KGHSH and CDR2 is LQKENI. CDR3 region: CASSPPGTGGGANVLTF. The CDR3 nucleotides are TGTGCCAGCTCACCACCGGGAACAGGCGGTGGGGCCAACGTCCTGACTTTC.

This clonotype came up many times. The rearrangement links TRBV6-1 to TRBJ2-1; 7 bases are shared with TRBD1. V shed 4 bases, J shed 1 base, and the junction held 4 bases outside the gene matches. This CDR3 has 15 residues. Per the germline V gene, CDR1 is MNHNS and CDR2 is SASEGT. In DNA form, the CDR3 reads TGTGCCAGCAGTGTGACAGGGCGTTCCTACAATGAGCAGTTCTTC. Its protein product is CASSVTGRSYNEQFF.

This clonotype showed up many times. The chain uses TRBV20-1 and TRBJ2-5; 8 bases agree with TRBD1. CDR1 is DFQATT, CDR2 SNEGSKA, per germline (reference sequence). The ends lost 0 bases at V and 4 bases at J; junction bases unmatched: 16. CDR3 length equals 18 residues. The CDR3 nucleotides are TGCAGTGCTAGAGATCGGGGGACAGGCCCGGCTGACGGAGAGACCCAGTACTTC. It codes for CSARDRGTGPADGETQYF.

This clonotype has ten or more counts. The CDR3 DNA follows: TGTGCCAGCAGTGAATGGGCCGAGACAGGGCCGGATTTCTTT. Its protein is CASSEWAETGPDFF. V gene TRBV2 combines with J gene TRBJ1-1, with TRBD1 identical over 7 bases. CDR1 is SNHLY and CDR2 is FYNNEI in the germline V gene. Trimming cost V 2 bases and J 13 bases; bases outside gene matches: 13. The CDR3 contains 14 residues.

Ten or more counts support this clonotype. The chain links TRBV28 to TRBJ2-5; D is unresolved. V gave up 3 bases and J gave up 4 bases, with 21 bases separating them. The CDR3 is made up of 17 amino acids. CDR1 MDHEN and CDR2 SYDVKM come from the germline V gene. The CDR3 nucleotides are TGTGCCAGCAGTTTTGGCTCGCGACCTGGGTCCCGAGAGACCCAGTACTTC. The encoded protein is CASSFGSRPGSRETQYF. The full variable domain, in which reference TRBV28 and TRBJ2-5 provide the parts outside the CDR3, is DVKVTQSSRYLVKRTGEKVFLECVQDMDHENMFWYRQDPGLGLRLIYFSYDVKMKEKGDIPEGYSVSREKKERFSLILESASTNQTSMYLCASSFGSRPGSRETQYFGPGTRLLVL.

This clonotype was found many times. This chain joins TRBV24-1 and TRBJ2-1, with 7 positions matching TRBD2. The V segment lost 1 base and the J segment 5 bases; nucleotides outside the gene matches: 7. Germline CDR1 reads KGHDR; CDR2 reads SFDVKD. The CDR3 covers 16 residues. CDR3 coding DNA: TGTGCCACCAGTGATTTAAAAGGGAGGGCGAACAATGAGCAGTTCTTC. This codes for CATSDLKGRANNEQFF.

The chain uses TRBV4-1 and TRBJ2-3; D may be TRBD1 (7 bases). Per the germline V gene, CDR1 is MGHRA and CDR2 is YSYEKL. Trimming removed 1 base from V and 4 bases from J, with 15 bases in between. The CDR3 is 16 amino acids. The CDR3 DNA follows: TGCGCCAGCAGCCAAGGAGGGCAGGGGGGCGCAGATACGCAGTATTTT. Translation: CASSQGGQGGADTQYF.

The chain links TRBV4-1 to TRBJ2-4, with 9 positions matching TRBD2. The germline CDR1 and CDR2 sequences are MGHRA and YSYEKL. After removal of 4 bases from V and 3 bases from J, the junction contained 16 bases not matched to a gene. The CDR3 has 19 amino acids. The CDR3 region is CASSPDRGAGGSVKNIQYF. CDR3 bases: TGCGCCAGCAGCCCTGACCGCGGGGCGGGAGGGTCGGTCAAAAACATTCAGTACTTC.

This clonotype was counted many times. J is TRBJ2-3 and V is TRBV30; D gene uncertain. Deletions cut 2 bases from V and 1 base from J, with 10 bases between. Germline lookup yields CDR1 GTSNPN and CDR2 SVGIG (reference sequence). The CDR3 length is 14 residues. The CDR3: CAWSPQPGTDTQYF. CDR3 coding DNA: TGTGCCTGGAGTCCCCAGCCCGGCACAGATACGCAGTATTTT. The whole variable domain, remainder taken from reference TRBV30 and TRBJ2-3, is SQTIHQWPATLVQPVGSPLSLECTVEGTSNPNLYWYRQAAGRGLQLLFYSVGIGQISSEVPQNLSASRPQDRQFILSSKKLLLSDSGFYLCAWSPQPGTDTQYFGPGTRLTVL.

The gene calls are TRBV9 and TRBJ2-7; 8 bases fit TRBD1. The trim removed 0 bases at V and 3 bases at J, leaving 2 bases unmatched. Germline lookup yields CDR1 SGDLS and CDR2 YYNGEE. The CDR3 extends over 14 amino acids. CDR3 coding DNA: TGTGCCAGCAGCGTAGTAGACAGGGGCTACGAGCAGTACTTC. Amino acid sequence: CASSVVDRGYEQYF.

This clonotype appeared a few times. The V gene is TRBV20-1, the J gene TRBJ2-7; D is perhaps TRBD2 (6 bases). This CDR3 has 15 amino acids. Germline assignment: CDR1 DFQATT and CDR2 SNEGSKA (reference sequence). Trimming removed 8 bases from V and 0 bases from J, with 20 bases in between. The DNA of the CDR3 is TGCAGTTCCTTCTTTCCTAGCGCCAGCTCCTACGAGCAGTACTTC. This sequence encodes CSSFFPSASSYEQYF.